The rows below give T cell receptor beta chains drawn from one sample of a study of T cell changes during pregnancy in multiple sclerosis. Profiling relied on immunoSEQ multiplex PCR, and the TCRdb table lists in-frame clones only, not all of them. Here the sample spans tens of thousands of clones, less than 95% being singletons. This specimen consisted of peripheral blood, obtained in the third trimester of pregnancy. These receptor sequences come from a female donor in good health, enrolled as a control in a pregnancy study. The CDR3 runs from the conserved cysteine through the conserved F or W. Each record gives: V gene, D gene, J gene, clone size, CDR3 DNA, CDR3 protein. A D gene is named only where the DNA matches it firmly. Only some rows state a clone size, as once, few, many or a class for expanded clones.

TRBV7-8	TRBD2	TRBJ2-5	once	TGTGCCAGCAGCTTGACTAGCGTACAAGAGACCCAGTACTTC	CASSLTSVQETQYF
TRBV27	-	TRBJ2-5	-	TGTGCCAGTGCCCCCTGGGGCGAGATCCAAGAGACCCAGTACTTC	CASAPWGEIQETQYF
TRBV5-1	TRBD1	TRBJ1-1	-	TGCGCCAGCAGGGCAGGGGGAGGGAACACTGAAGCTTTCTTT	CASRAGGGNTEAFF
TRBV5-8	TRBD1	TRBJ2-5	-	TGTGCCAGCAGCTTGATTTCGCGACAGGGGGCAGAGACCCAGTACTTC	CASSLISRQGAETQYF
TRBV18	TRBD2	TRBJ2-1	-	TGTGCCAGCTCTCCCGGACTAGCGGGAGGGCCCAATGAGCAGTTCTTC	CASSPGLAGGPNEQFF
TRBV11-3	TRBD2	TRBJ2-1	once	TGTGCCAGCGGTAGCGGGAGGAGCTCCTACAATGAGCAGTTCTTC	CASGSGRSSYNEQFF
TRBV6-5	TRBD2	TRBJ2-5	-	TGTGCCAGCAGTAGGGGACTAGCGGGACAAGAGACCCAGTACTTC	CASSRGLAGQETQYF
TRBV21-1	-	TRBJ1-5	-	TGTGCCAGCATAAGGACAGGCGCGCCCCAGCATTTT	CASIRTGAPQHF
TRBV2	TRBD2	TRBJ2-1	-	TGTGCCAGCAGTGAACGGGGACTAGCGGGAGGAAATGAGCAGTTCTTC	CASSERGLAGGNEQFF
TRBV19	-	TRBJ2-2	few	TGTGCCAGTAGTGCAGGAGGTAGGACCGGGGAGCTGTTTTTT	CASSAGGRTGELFF
TRBV7-9	TRBD2	TRBJ2-3	-	TGTGCCAGCAGCCCGGGGACTAGCGGGAGGGATACGCAGTATTTT	CASSPGTSGRDTQYF
TRBV12-5	-	TRBJ1-1	few	TGTGCTAGTGGGCTGGACGGAACCATACGGCGGGACACTGAAGCTTTCTTT	CASGLDGTIRRDTEAFF
TRBV30	TRBD2	TRBJ2-3	-	TGTGCCTGGAGAAGAGCGGGGACGCAGTATTTT	CAWRRAGTQYF
TRBV6-5	TRBD2	TRBJ2-7	few	TGTGCCAGCAGTCGGCGGGAGGGAGCCTACGAGCAGTACTTC	CASSRREGAYEQYF
TRBV6-4	TRBD1	TRBJ1-2	-	TGTGCCAGCAGTCCCGGGACAGGGGGAAGATATGGCTACACCTTC	CASSPGTGGRYGYTF
TRBV5-6	TRBD1	TRBJ1-2	once	TGTGCCAGCAGCTCCGGGACAGTAAACTATGGCTACACCTTC	CASSSGTVNYGYTF
TRBV4-3	-	TRBJ1-2	-	TGCGCCAGCAGCCAAGATCAGGCAGGAATCTATGGCTACACCTTC	CASSQDQAGIYGYTF
TRBV10-3	TRBD1	TRBJ2-7	-	TGTGCCATCAGTAGACAGGGCACCTACGAGCAGTACTTC	CAISRQGTYEQYF